This TCR beta chain was documented in a study of blood T cell repertoires in COVID-19. Germline V CDR1 and CDR2: SGHRS, YFSETQ. The CDR3 spans 16 residues. Trimming took 0 bases from V and 3 from J, leaving 13 bases between them. Sequencing used immunoSEQ multiplex PCR; TCRdb keeps in-frame clones, though not all of them. This sample yields 90,000 to 120,000 clones, of which just over 90% are seen a single time; less than 1.5% belongs to the top ten. This clone was counted a few times. Sequenced material: peripheral blood. The clonotype was recovered from a young woman with acute or convalescent COVID-19. V usage is TRBV5-1 and J usage is TRBJ2-1; TRBD1 might be the D (7 bases). CDR3 coding DNA: TGCGCCAGCAGCTTGGCCCAGGGGGGCGACTACAATGAGCAGTTCTTC. It encodes CASSLAQGGDYNEQFF.